Listed below are T cell receptor beta chains from one sample, sequenced in a study of blood T cell repertoires in COVID-19. Some clones are missing from TCRdb's copy, which holds only in-frame ones; the method was immunoSEQ multiplex PCR. Of 150,000 to 200,000 clones in the sample, roughly four fifths were seen once. The specimen was peripheral blood. The receptors here all came from a woman in her sixties or seventies with COVID-19, enrolled during active disease. Each CDR3 is given with its conserved first and last residue. D genes are given only for firm matches. The listing skips clone size in some rows; elsewhere it reads once, few, many or a size class.

DNA: TGTGCCAGCAGTCGATACAGGGGAGGTACTTTCTTT
CDR3: CASSRYRGGTFF
D: TRBD1
V: TRBV28
size: NA
J: TRBJ1-1

DNA: TGCAGCGTTAGGGGCAGCTACCCTTCCTACAATGAGCAGTTCTTC
CDR3: CSVRGSYPSYNEQFF
D: NA
V: TRBV29-1
size: once
J: TRBJ2-1

DNA: TGTGCCAGCAATCCCGGACAGGCTGGAAACACCATATATTTT
CDR3: CASNPGQAGNTIYF
D: TRBD1
V: TRBV28
size: once
J: TRBJ1-3

DNA: TGTGCCACCTCCCTAGGACACCACACAGATACGCAGTATTTT
CDR3: CATSLGHHTDTQYF
D: NA
V: TRBV2
size: NA
J: TRBJ2-3

DNA: TGCAGTGCCAGTCAACAGGGGGCTGGGACTGAAGCTTTCTTT
CDR3: CSASQQGAGTEAFF
D: TRBD1
V: TRBV20-1
size: NA
J: TRBJ1-1

DNA: TGCAGCTCCCCGGGGGGGGAATACACTGAAGCTTTCTTT
CDR3: CSSPGGEYTEAFF
D: NA
V: TRBV29-1
size: NA
J: TRBJ1-1

DNA: TGTGCCAGTAAAAGGACTAGCGGTGAATACGAGCAGTACTTC
CDR3: CASKRTSGEYEQYF
D: TRBD2
V: TRBV19
size: NA
J: TRBJ2-7

DNA: TGCAGCGTTGAAAGGGGGACGAACACTGAAGCTTTCTTT
CDR3: CSVERGTNTEAFF
D: NA
V: TRBV29-1
size: NA
J: TRBJ1-1

DNA: TGCGCCAGCAGCCCTAGGGGGTCCAGGTACGAGCAGTACTTC
CDR3: CASSPRGSRYEQYF
D: NA
V: TRBV5-1
size: NA
J: TRBJ2-7

DNA: TGTGCCAGCAGCATCCTAGCGGGAGTGGTTAGCGGGCAGTTCTTC
CDR3: CASSILAGVVSGQFF
D: NA
V: TRBV21-1
size: NA
J: TRBJ2-1

DNA: TGCGCCAGCAACGAGGGCAGCACAGATACGCAGTATTTT
CDR3: CASNEGSTDTQYF
D: NA
V: TRBV5-1
size: NA
J: TRBJ2-3

DNA: TGTGCCAGCAGGACTGGACAGGGGCGGGCTTTCTTT
CDR3: CASRTGQGRAFF
D: TRBD1
V: TRBV7-9
size: NA
J: TRBJ1-1

DNA: TGTGCCAGCAGTTTAAACGGGAGGTACTCCTACGAGCAGTACTTC
CDR3: CASSLNGRYSYEQYF
D: TRBD2
V: TRBV28
size: NA
J: TRBJ2-7

DNA: TGTGCCAGCAGCCTTCGCTCGGGGGGCTCCTACAATGAGCAGTTCTTC
CDR3: CASSLRSGGSYNEQFF
D: TRBD2
V: TRBV3-1/TRBV3-2
size: NA
J: TRBJ2-1

DNA: TGTGCCAGCAGCGTGGGCTCCCACACCGGGGAGCTGTTTTTT
CDR3: CASSVGSHTGELFF
D: NA
V: TRBV9
size: NA
J: TRBJ2-2

DNA: TGTGCCAGCTCACCTAGGACAGGGTACAACCTCCAATCTGGGGCCAACGTCCTGACTTTC
CDR3: CASSPRTGYNLQSGANVLTF
D: TRBD1
V: TRBV18
size: once
J: TRBJ2-6

DNA: TGCAGCGGCCAGGACAGGGGTGACATTCAGTACTTC
CDR3: CSGQDRGDIQYF
D: TRBD1
V: TRBV29-1
size: NA
J: TRBJ2-4

DNA: TGCAGTGCGGGGAGGGGCACTGAAGCTTTCTTT
CDR3: CSAGRGTEAFF
D: NA
V: TRBV20-1
size: NA
J: TRBJ1-1

DNA: TGTGCCAGCAGGTTGAACGGCGGACTCGGGTCCCAGTACTTC
CDR3: CASRLNGGLGSQYF
D: NA
V: TRBV6-5
size: NA
J: TRBJ2-5

DNA: TGTGCCTGGAGTGTATTCAACTCCTACGAGCAGTACTTC
CDR3: CAWSVFNSYEQYF
D: NA
V: TRBV30
size: many
J: TRBJ2-7

DNA: TGTGCCAGCAGCTTAGGGGCTTCCGGCACTGAAGCTTTCTTT
CDR3: CASSLGASGTEAFF
D: NA
V: TRBV11-2
size: NA
J: TRBJ1-1

DNA: TGTGCCAGCAGCTTAGGCGGGAGGGCGGGAGAGACCCAGTACTTC
CDR3: CASSLGGRAGETQYF
D: TRBD2
V: TRBV11-3
size: NA
J: TRBJ2-5